Below are 18 T cell receptor beta chains sequenced from a single sample in a study of blood T cells in healthy people across ages. A second 7 to 11 cycle PCR used barcoded and J-beta primers. TCRdb re-analysed the 5' RACE reads in MiXCR, keeping a single row per CDR3 protein. Found here are 780,000 or so distinct CDR3 sequences, more than 50% of them singletons; the top ten hold around a quarter. Sequencing was performed on blood. Receptors originate from a man in his forties in good health.

The chain has TRBV29-1 and TRBJ2-7; D is uncertain. CDR1 is SQVTM and CDR2 is ANQGSEA in the germline V gene. CDR3 size: 12 residues. The V end was cut by 4 bases, the J end by 0 bases, with 7 bases between. CDR3 nucleotides: TGCAGCGTTGCCAGGAGCTCCTACGAGCAGTACTTC. Its translation is CSVARSSYEQYF.

The chain carries TRBV15 and TRBJ2-1; 7 bases map to TRBD2. Germline CDR1 and CDR2: LNHNV and YYDKDF (reference sequence). This CDR3 region has 18 residues. The V segment lost 1 base and the J segment 7 bases; nucleotides outside the gene matches: 16. The CDR3 DNA is TGTGCCACCAGCAGAGTTCTCCCGTGGGAGGGCGTCGGGAATGAGCAGTTCTTC. Its protein product is CATSRVLPWEGVGNEQFF.

This clonotype was seen more than once but under ten times. The V call is TRBV7-2, the J call TRBJ2-4; 7 bases agree with TRBD2. The J call may be wrong; the DNA end is better matched by TRBJ2-7. CDR1 and CDR2 from the germline V gene are SGHTA and FQGNSA. CDR3 length: 14 amino acids. In DNA, the CDR3 is TGTGCCAGCAGCTCGCTATTGGGGGGGTACGAGCAGTACTTC. Protein product: CASSSLLGGYEQYF.

The chain employs TRBV29-1 and TRBJ1-1, with D maybe TRBD1 (5 bases). The CDR3 length is 14 residues. V was cut by 1 base and J by 4 bases, with 13 bases left in between. In germline, CDR1 is SQVTM, CDR2 ANQGSEA. CDR3 amino acids: CSVEVSGFGTEAFF. The CDR3 DNA reads as TGCAGCGTTGAAGTGTCAGGGTTTGGCACTGAAGCTTTCTTT.

This clonotype has just a few counts. V is TRBV5-1 and J is TRBJ2-3; unclear D gene. V was cut by 0 bases and J by 4 bases, with 9 bases left in between. Germline V gene lookup returns CDR1 SGHRS and CDR2 YFSETQ. This CDR3 is built from 14 residues. CDR3 in amino acids: CASSLDLVSDTQYF. The CDR3, as DNA: TGCGCCAGCAGCTTGGACCTAGTATCAGATACGCAGTATTTT.

This clonotype has a handful of counts. The chain carries TRBV5-6 and TRBJ2-1; unclear D gene. CDR1 is SGHDT and CDR2 is YYEEEE in the germline V gene. Trimming cost V 0 bases and J 8 bases, with 12 bases left between them. The CDR3 extends over 14 amino acids. The CDR3 bases are TGTGCCAGCAGCTTGGTTCCAGGATACCATGAGCAGTTCTTC. Encoded protein: CASSLVPGYHEQFF.

This clonotype has only a few counts. This rearrangement joins TRBV29-1 to TRBJ2-7; perhaps TRBD1 as D (5 bases). The CDR3 is 13 amino acids. V was shortened by 6 bases and J by 2 bases, with 14 bases between the two germline ends. Germline V gene lookup returns CDR1 SQVTM and CDR2 ANQGSEA. The CDR3 coding sequence is TGCAGCGTCCGCCGCGACAGTACCTACGAGCAGTACTTC. Translating it yields CSVRRDSTYEQYF.

The chain is built from TRBV7-6 and TRBJ2-7; weak D call: TRBD1 (8 bases). The CDR3 length is 17 residues. Trimming shortened V by 1 base and J by 2 bases, and 18 bases separated the two germline ends. The germline CDR1 and CDR2 sequences are SGHVS and FNYEAQ. In nucleotides, the CDR3 is TGTGCCAGCAGCTTAGAGGCCGGGGGGACAGGCACCTACGAGCAGTACTTC. This encodes CASSLEAGGTGTYEQYF.

The chain recombines TRBV27 with TRBJ2-5, with D maybe TRBD2 (7 bases). The CDR3 extends over 15 amino acids. Germline loops: CDR1 MNHEY, CDR2 SMNVEV (reference sequence). Trimming took off 3 bases at V and 11 bases at J, with 22 bases between the two ends. DNA for the CDR3: TGTGCCAGCAGTTTTGAGGGGGGGCGCGGCAATGAGCAGTACTTC. It is translated as CASSFEGGRGNEQYF.

The rearrangement joins TRBV4-1 to TRBJ2-1; D is undetermined. The CDR3 loop spans 14 amino acids. Trimming cost V 6 bases and J 8 bases, with 17 bases left between them. From germline, CDR1 is MGHRA and CDR2 YSYEKL. The CDR3 nucleotides read TGCGCCAGCAGTGAAGGAACGACCAGCGATGAGCAGTTCTTC. It translates to CASSEGTTSDEQFF.

V is TRBV20-1 and J is TRBJ1-2; 9 bases fit TRBD1. The CDR3 covers 14 residues. With V trimmed by 6 bases and J by 4 bases, 9 bases remained unmatched. Per the germline V gene, CDR1 is DFQATT and CDR2 is SNEGSKA (reference sequence). The CDR3 DNA sequence: TGCAGTGCCACGGACAGGGGCGCGGGCTATGGCTACACCTTC. It yields the protein CSATDRGAGYGYTF.

The chain has TRBV30 and TRBJ1-5; 9 bases map to TRBD1. V shed 2 bases and J 7 bases; nucleotides not matched to a gene: 12. The CDR3 has 16 amino acids. Germline V CDR1 and CDR2: GTSNPN, SVGIG (reference sequence). This CDR3 reads CAWSQLGGQGRQPQHF. CDR3 in DNA: TGTGCCTGGAGTCAATTAGGGGGACAGGGTAGACAGCCCCAGCATTTT.

The genes are TRBV5-1 and TRBJ2-1, with TRBD1 as a possible D gene (5 bases). V shed 4 bases and J shed 1 base, with 15 bases lying between them. This CDR3 contains 16 residues. Per the germline V gene, CDR1 is SGHRS and CDR2 is YFSETQ. The CDR3 loop is CASSDDSWGSYNEQFF. CDR3 bases: TGCGCCAGCAGCGACGACAGTTGGGGTTCCTACAATGAGCAGTTCTTC.

V and J are TRBV29-1 and TRBJ2-5; 12 positions match TRBD2. Germline CDR1 reads SQVTM; CDR2 reads ANQGSEA. Germline trimming cut 6 bases from V and 5 bases from J; bases unmatched to any gene: 4. This CDR3 has 13 residues. In DNA, the CDR3 is TGCAGCGTGTCTAGCGGGAGGGCGGAGACCCAGTACTTC. It codes for CSVSSGRAETQYF.

This clonotype was detected a few times. V and J are TRBV6-5 and TRBJ1-6; D gene ambiguous. This CDR3 has 13 residues. With 7 bases removed from V and 6 bases from J, the gap between germline ends came to 10 bases. Germline-derived CDR1 and CDR2 are MNHEY and SVGAGI. CDR3 sequence: CASTGRSNSPLHF. The CDR3 nucleotides read TGTGCCAGCACCGGACGGAGTAATTCACCCCTCCACTTT.

The CDR3 loop is CASSLSLQPLGHTEQFF. CDR3 coding DNA: TGTGCCAGCAGTTTATCCTTACAGCCCTTGGGACACACCGAGCAGTTCTTC. The J gene is TRBJ2-1, the V gene TRBV28; perhaps TRBD1 as D (6 bases). The CDR3 has 17 amino acids. The germline CDR1 and CDR2 sequences are MDHEN and SYDVKM. V gave up 1 base and J gave up 10 bases, with 23 bases separating them.

This clonotype showed up just a few times. This chain links TRBV12-3 or TRBV12-4 with TRBJ2-6; TRBD2 is a possible D gene (7 bases). The CDR3 runs to 17 residues. V lost 7 bases and J lost 5, with 21 bases in between. The CDR3: CASKGGGPASRANVLTF. The DNA of the CDR3 is TGTGCCAGCAAGGGGGGGGGCCCCGCGTCACGGGCCAACGTCCTGACTTTC.

The V and J genes are TRBV11-3 and TRBJ2-3; 8 bases agree with TRBD2. The CDR3 extends over 15 amino acids. V dropped 4 bases and J dropped 2; count of bases not matched to a gene: 5. Germline V lookup: CDR1 SGHNT, CDR2 YENEEA. CDR3 coding DNA: TGTGCCAGCAGCTCCCGGGGGGGGCTCACAGATACGCAGTATTTT. Residues: CASSSRGGLTDTQYF.